These T cell receptor beta chains were read from a single sample in a study of T cell responses to AZD1222 COVID-19 vaccine. Sequencing was performed with immunoSEQ multiplex PCR; in TCRdb, only in-frame clones are kept and a portion is missing. The sample has some 200,000 clones; 90% to 95% are singletons. The specimen comprised peripheral blood, sampled on day 0 of MenACWY control vaccination. These receptors were obtained from an adult in good health. Both conserved end residues are part of each CDR3. A D gene is named only where the DNA matches it firmly. Rows may omit the clone size; those that give it use once, few, many or a size class.

clone_size j_call v_call d_call cdr3_aa cdr3_nt
few TRBJ1-2 TRBV6-6 - CASRDSGTNYGYTF TGTGCCAGCAGGGATTCAGGGACTAACTATGGCTACACCTTC
- TRBJ1-4 TRBV7-8 - CASSLDSFGREKLFF TGTGCCAGCAGCTTAGATTCGTTCGGGAGGGAAAAACTGTTTTTT
- TRBJ1-2 TRBV4-3 - CASSQVGQEHGYTF TGCGCCAGCAGCCAAGTGGGGCAGGAACATGGCTACACCTTC
- TRBJ2-7 TRBV20-1 - CSASHRDRPSYEQYF TGCAGTGCTAGTCATCGCGACAGGCCGTCCTACGAGCAGTACTTC
- TRBJ2-7 TRBV11-3 - CASSSFAGGEQYF TGTGCCAGCAGCTCGTTCGCCGGCGGCGAGCAGTACTTC
- TRBJ1-5 TRBV4-3 TRBD1 CASSPLSPGQGGFGNQPQHF TGCGCCAGCAGCCCCCTGTCTCCGGGACAGGGGGGATTCGGCAATCAGCCCCAGCATTTT
- TRBJ1-3 TRBV11-3 TRBD1 CASIPPGQGAISGNTIYF TGTGCCAGCATCCCACCGGGACAGGGGGCGATAAGTGGAAACACCATATATTTT
- TRBJ1-4 TRBV18 TRBD1 CASSPQPLTGGNEKLFF TGTGCCAGCTCACCTCAACCGCTGACAGGGGGTAATGAAAAACTGTTTTTT
- TRBJ2-5 TRBV5-1 - CASSLGPSLETQYF TGCGCCAGCAGCCTTGGGCCTTCACTAGAGACCCAGTACTTC
once TRBJ1-5 TRBV6-5 - CASSYIFGQPQHF TGTGCCAGCAGTTACATTTTTGGTCAGCCCCAGCATTTT